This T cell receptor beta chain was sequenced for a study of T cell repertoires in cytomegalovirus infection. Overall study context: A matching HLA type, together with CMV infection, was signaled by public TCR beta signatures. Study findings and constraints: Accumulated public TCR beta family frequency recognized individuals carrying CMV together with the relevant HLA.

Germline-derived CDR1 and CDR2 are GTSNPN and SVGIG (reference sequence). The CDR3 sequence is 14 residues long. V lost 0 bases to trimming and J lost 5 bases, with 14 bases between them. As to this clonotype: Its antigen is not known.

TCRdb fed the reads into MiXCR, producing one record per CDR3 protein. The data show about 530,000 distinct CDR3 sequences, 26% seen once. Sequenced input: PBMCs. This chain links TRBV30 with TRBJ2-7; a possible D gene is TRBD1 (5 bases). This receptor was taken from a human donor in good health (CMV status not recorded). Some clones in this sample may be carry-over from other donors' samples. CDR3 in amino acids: CAWSVGQGIHEQYF. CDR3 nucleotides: TGTGCCTGGAGTGTAGGGCAGGGCATCCACGAGCAGTACTTC.